This T cell receptor (beta chain) was documented in a study of blood T cell repertoires in COVID-19. Study-wide background: In each case, the material was cDNA or gDNA derived from T cells, B-cell-depleted T cells, or PBMCs.

In the original workflow: Reference gene primer amplification yielded estimated nucleated cell counts. TCRdb's copy holds only in-frame clones and misses some; the assay was immunoSEQ multiplex PCR. V and J calls plus clone size are reproduced from that table; the DNA served to infer D and trimming. The table shows some 530,000 clones, with 80% to 90% occurring only once. Germline V lookup: CDR1 SNHLY, CDR2 FYNNEI. The CDR3 sequence is 16 residues long. J was trimmed by 5 bases and V by 6 bases; bases with no gene match: 8. This chain uses TRBV2 with TRBJ2-2; 11 bases fit TRBD2. The sequenced sample was peripheral blood. The clonotype was recovered from a human donor in a cohort sampled during active COVID-19. CDR3 sequence: CASSVLAGGWTGELFF. The CDR3 nucleotides read TGTGCCAGCAGCGTCCTAGCGGGAGGATGGACCGGGGAGCTGTTTTTT.